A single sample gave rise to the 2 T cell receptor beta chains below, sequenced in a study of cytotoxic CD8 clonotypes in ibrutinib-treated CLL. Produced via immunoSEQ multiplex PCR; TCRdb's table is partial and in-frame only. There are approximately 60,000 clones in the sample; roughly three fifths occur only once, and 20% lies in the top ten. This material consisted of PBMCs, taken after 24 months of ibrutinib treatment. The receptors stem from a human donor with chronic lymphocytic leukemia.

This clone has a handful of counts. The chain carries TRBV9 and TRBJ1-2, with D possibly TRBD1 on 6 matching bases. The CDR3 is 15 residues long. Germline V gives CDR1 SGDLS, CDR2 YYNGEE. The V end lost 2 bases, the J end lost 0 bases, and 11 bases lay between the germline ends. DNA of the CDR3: TGTGCCAGCAGCGTTCAGGACAGCCCTAACTATGGCTACACCTTC. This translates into CASSVQDSPNYGYTF.

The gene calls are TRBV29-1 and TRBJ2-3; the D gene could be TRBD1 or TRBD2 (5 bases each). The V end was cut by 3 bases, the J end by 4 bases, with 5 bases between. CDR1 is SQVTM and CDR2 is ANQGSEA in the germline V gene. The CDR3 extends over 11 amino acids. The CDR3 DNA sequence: TGCAGCGTTGAGGGGGCAGATACGCAGTATTTT. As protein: CSVEGADTQYF.